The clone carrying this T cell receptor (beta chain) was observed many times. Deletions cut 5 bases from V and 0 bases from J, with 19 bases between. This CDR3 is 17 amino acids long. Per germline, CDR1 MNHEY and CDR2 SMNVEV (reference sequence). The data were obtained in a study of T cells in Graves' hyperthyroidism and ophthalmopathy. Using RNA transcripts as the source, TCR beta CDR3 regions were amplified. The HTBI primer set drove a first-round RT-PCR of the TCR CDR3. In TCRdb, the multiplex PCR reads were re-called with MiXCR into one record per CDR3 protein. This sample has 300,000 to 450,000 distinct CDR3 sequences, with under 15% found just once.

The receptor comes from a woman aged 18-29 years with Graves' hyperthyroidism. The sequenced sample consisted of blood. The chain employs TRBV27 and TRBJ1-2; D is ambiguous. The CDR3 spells CASSPGIGSMTNYGYTF. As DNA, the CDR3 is TGTGCCAGCAGTCCCGGTATCGGCAGTATGACTAACTATGGCTACACCTTC.